Listed here are 23 T cell receptor beta chains from one sample, sequenced in a study of T cells of healthy individuals. TCRdb fed the 5' RACE reads into MiXCR, producing one record per CDR3 protein. In the table there are 65,000 to 90,000 distinct CDR3 sequences, roughly 5% of which are singletons. These receptors were obtained from a female donor in good health.

This clonotype showed up many times. CDR3 coding DNA: TGTGCCAGCAGCTTAGATCGAATTTACTACGAGCAGTACTTC. It specifies CASSLDRIYYEQYF. This chain connects TRBV7-2 to TRBJ2-7; D remains ambiguous. The CDR3 is 14 amino acids. The germline CDR1 and CDR2 sequences are SGHTA and FQGNSA. V lost 1 base and J lost 3, with 10 bases in between.

This clonotype was observed many times. CDR3 nucleotide sequence: TGTGCCAGCGCAACCGGGGGAGTCCGGACTGAAGCTTTCTTT. Translation: CASATGGVRTEAFF. V gene TRBV28 combines with J gene TRBJ1-1; possibly TRBD1 for D (5 bases). The CDR3 is 14 residues long. Germline lookup yields CDR1 MDHEN and CDR2 SYDVKM. Between the trimmed V and J ends, which lost 8 bases and 5 bases, there was a span of 18 bases.

The chain has TRBV5-1 and TRBJ2-6; D gene ambiguous. The CDR3 contains 12 residues. Germline lookup yields CDR1 SGHRS and CDR2 YFSETQ. Trimming took off 4 bases at V and 11 bases at J, with 10 bases between the two ends. CDR3 sequence: CASSGDLDVLTF. The CDR3 coding sequence is TGCGCCAGCAGCGGCGACCTGGACGTCCTGACTTTC.

Remarks on this clonotype: One end of the junction is discordant with germline, which a read error may explain. V and J are TRBV9 and TRBJ1-5, with D possibly being TRBD1 (5 bases). Germline-derived CDR1 and CDR2 are SGDLS and YYNGEE. The CDR3 has 13 amino acids. CDR3 in DNA: TGTGCCAGCAGTCGGGACCCTCTATTACCCCAGAATTTT. It encodes CASSRDPLLPQNF.

This clonotype was counted many times. The chain employs TRBV7-2 and TRBJ2-2; possibly TRBD1 for D (5 bases). CDR3 length: 14 amino acids. V was clipped by 1 base and J by 2 bases, with 5 bases between them. The germline V gene has CDR1 SGHTA and CDR2 FQGNSA. This CDR3 reads CASSLGTNTGELFF. In DNA form, the CDR3 reads TGTGCCAGCAGCTTAGGGACAAACACCGGGGAGCTGTTTTTT.

This clonotype was found a few times. V usage is TRBV5-1 and J usage is TRBJ2-2; D possibly corresponds to TRBD1 (5 bases). CDR1 SGHRS and CDR2 YFSETQ come from the germline V gene. V was shortened by 4 bases and J by 6 bases, with 10 bases between the two germline ends. The CDR3 has 13 amino acids. The CDR3 loop is CASSPQGSGELFF. CDR3 DNA: TGCGCCAGCAGCCCCCAGGGTTCCGGGGAGCTGTTTTTT.

This clonotype was counted at least ten times. V is TRBV3-1 and J is TRBJ1-2; D call uncertain. From germline, CDR1 is LGHDT and CDR2 YNNKEL (reference sequence). The CDR3 runs to 12 residues. Trimming removed 5 bases from V and 8 bases from J, with 12 bases in between. CDR3 in amino acids: CASSLRTEGYTF. The CDR3 DNA is TGTGCCAGCAGCTTAAGGACGGAAGGCTACACCTTC.

This clonotype was counted only a few times. J is TRBJ2-6 and V is TRBV7-3; possible D gene TRBD2, 6 bases. V dropped 4 bases and J dropped 3 bases, with 7 bases sitting between them. There are 14 residues in the CDR3. In germline, CDR1 is SGHTA, CDR2 FQGTGA. CDR3: CASSWGDGANVLTF. The CDR3 coding sequence is TGTGCCAGCAGCTGGGGGGATGGGGCCAACGTCCTGACTTTC.

This clonotype has at least ten counts. V is TRBV20-1 and J is TRBJ2-1, with 11 bases fitting TRBD1. Germline CDR1 is DFQATT and CDR2 is SNEGSKA (reference sequence). The CDR3 has 13 residues. V lost 6 bases, J lost 9 bases, and 7 bases stayed unmatched. The CDR3 loop is CSAAGQGGGEQFF. The DNA for the CDR3 is TGCAGTGCGGCGGGACAGGGGGGCGGTGAGCAGTTCTTC.

There are many counts of this clonotype. The chain is built from TRBV29-1 and TRBJ2-3, with D unresolved. The germline V gene encodes CDR1 SQVTM and CDR2 ANQGSEA. With 7 bases removed from V and 5 bases from J, the gap between germline ends came to 7 bases. The CDR3 is 10 residues long. CDR3 protein: CSGGIDTQYF. DNA of the CDR3: TGCAGCGGCGGTATAGATACGCAGTATTTT.

This clonotype came up many times. The chain combines TRBV6-2 or TRBV6-3 with TRBJ1-1; D unclear. V was shortened by 8 bases and J by 3 bases, with 10 bases between the two germline ends. Germline-derived CDR1 and CDR2 are MNHEY and SVGEGT. This CDR3 comprises 12 residues. The CDR3: CASASGYTEAFF. The CDR3 region has the DNA TGTGCCAGCGCGAGCGGGTACACTGAAGCTTTCTTT.

This clonotype has only a few counts. This chain links TRBV11-1 with TRBJ2-7, with 10 bases aligning to TRBD1. CDR1 SGHAT and CDR2 FQDESV come from the germline V gene (reference sequence). The CDR3 sequence is 14 residues long. V was pared by 3 bases and J by 6 bases, with 5 bases of the junction left unmatched. CDR3 coding DNA: TGTGCCAGCAGCTTCGGGACAGGGGTGGCCGAGCAGTACTTC. It specifies CASSFGTGVAEQYF.

This clonotype was recorded at least ten times. The chain employs TRBV9 and TRBJ2-7; 7 positions match TRBD2. The CDR3 has 15 amino acids. After removal of 0 bases from V and 5 bases from J, the junction contained 8 bases not matched to a gene. CDR1 and CDR2 (germline): SGDLS, YYNGEE. CDR3 coding DNA: TGTGCCAGCAGCGTAGGCGGCGGGAGCTACAACGAGCAGTACTTC. It translates to CASSVGGGSYNEQYF.

This clonotype is labeled as medium-sized. The rearrangement uses TRBV7-2 and TRBJ1-2, with TRBD1 matching over 7 bases. Trimming removed 5 bases from V and 7 bases from J; junction bases left unmatched: 10. The CDR3 is made up of 14 amino acids. Germline assignment: CDR1 SGHTA and CDR2 FQGNSA. CDR3 sequence (DNA): TGTGCCAGCAGCCCAGGGGGGTTGTATTCTGGCTACACCTTC. This encodes CASSPGGLYSGYTF. Full variable domain (remainder filled in from reference TRBV7-2 and TRBJ1-2): GAGVSQSPSNKVTEKGKDVELRCDPISGHTALYWYRQSLGQGLEFLIYFQGNSAPDKSGLPSDRFSAERTGGSVSTLTIQRTQQEDSAVYLCASSPGGLYSGYTFGSGTRLTVV.

This clonotype has at least ten counts. The genes are TRBV4-2 and TRBJ2-3; 11 nucleotides match TRBD2. This CDR3 comprises 17 residues. The V segment lost 5 bases and the J segment 5 bases; nucleotides outside the gene matches: 12. The germline V gene has CDR1 LGHNA and CDR2 YNFKEQ. CDR3 coding DNA: TGTGCCAGCAGCGGGGGCGGTCTAGCGGGAGGACAAGATACGCAGTATTTT. Residues: CASSGGGLAGGQDTQYF.

This clonotype occurred many times. This chain joins TRBV20-1 and TRBJ2-1, with 11 nucleotides matching TRBD2. V lost 5 bases to trimming and J lost 1 base; unmatched junction nucleotides: 7. The CDR3 extends over 16 amino acids. Germline V CDR1 and CDR2: DFQATT, SNEGSKA (reference sequence). The CDR3 protein is CSAPRLAGRSYNEQFF. CDR3 coding DNA: TGCAGTGCTCCCCGACTAGCGGGAAGGTCCTACAATGAGCAGTTCTTC.

Turning to this clonotype: Just one base apart from a much larger clone, this may be a read error. J is TRBJ2-7 and V is TRBV3-1, with D tentatively TRBD1 (5 bases). This CDR3 is 16 amino acids long. Germline V CDR1 and CDR2: LGHDT, YNNKEL (reference sequence). The CDR3 coding sequence is TGTGCCAACAGCCTCCTGACGGCGGCGGACACCTACGAGCAGTACTTC. Translating it yields CANSLLTAADTYEQYF.

This clonotype showed up just a few times. The J gene is TRBJ1-6, the V gene TRBV6-2 or TRBV6-3; TRBD1 matches 9 bases. The CDR3 has 13 residues. V shed 5 bases, J shed 8 bases, and the junction held 1 base outside the gene matches. The germline V gene has CDR1 MNHEY and CDR2 SVGEGT. As DNA, the CDR3 is TGTGCCAGCAGTCGACAGGGGGATTCACCCCTCCACTTT. This sequence encodes CASSRQGDSPLHF.

This clonotype was counted many times. The chain uses TRBV20-1 and TRBJ2-5; 8 positions agree with TRBD2. Germline CDR1 and CDR2: DFQATT and SNEGSKA (reference sequence). V was pared by 6 bases and J by 0 bases, with 6 bases of the junction left unmatched. This CDR3 is built from 14 residues. The CDR3 sequence: CSAFRGRYQETQYF. CDR3 bases: TGCAGTGCGTTTCGCGGGAGGTACCAAGAGACCCAGTACTTC.

The chain carries TRBV7-9 and TRBJ1-1; TRBD1 is a possible D gene (6 bases). In germline, CDR1 is SEHNR, CDR2 FQNEAQ (reference sequence). CDR3 length: 11 amino acids. The chain's CDR3 is CSQGSNTEAFF. CDR3 coding DNA: TGTTCGCAGGGGTCGAACACTGAAGCTTTCTTT.

In its sample, this clonotype was seen many times. This chain links TRBV29-1 with TRBJ1-1; D remains unclear. V was cut by 3 bases and J by 1 base, with 9 bases left in between. There are 13 residues in the CDR3. Germline V gene data show CDR1 as SQVTM and CDR2 as ANQGSEA. CDR3 protein: CSVESWPNTEAFF. The DNA for the CDR3 is TGCAGCGTTGAGTCATGGCCGAACACTGAAGCTTTCTTT. The full variable domain, completed using reference TRBV29-1 and TRBJ1-1, is SAVISQKPSRDICQRGTSLTIQCQVDSQVTMMFWYRQQPGQSLTLIATANQGSEATYESGFVIDKFPISRPNLTFSTLTVSNMSPEDSSIYLCSVESWPNTEAFFGQGTRLTVV.

A few counts support this clonotype. The J gene is TRBJ2-7, the V gene TRBV4-2; 8 nucleotides align to TRBD2. Germline CDR1 reads LGHNA; CDR2 reads YNFKEQ. The V segment lost 0 bases and the J segment 1 base; nucleotides outside the gene matches: 11. The CDR3 runs to 18 residues. Here the CDR3 DNA reads TGTGCCAGCAGCCAAGATTTTTTCCGGGAGGGCCGGTCCTACGAGCAGTACTTC. Amino acid sequence: CASSQDFFREGRSYEQYF.

In its sample, this clonotype was seen many times. The gene calls are TRBV12-5 and TRBJ2-1; 14 nucleotides agree with TRBD2. The length of the CDR3 is 17 residues. From germline, CDR1 is LGHNT and CDR2 FRNRAP. V shed 2 bases, J shed 8 bases, and the junction held 8 bases outside the gene matches. The CDR3 region has the DNA TGTGCTAGTGGTTTGATCTCGACTAGCGGGAGGGGGGATGAGCAGTTCTTC. Amino acid sequence: CASGLISTSGRGDEQFF.